This is a list of T cell receptor beta chains from one sample in a study of blood T cell repertoires in COVID-19. Sequencing used immunoSEQ multiplex PCR; TCRdb keeps in-frame clones, though not all of them. The sample yields 90,000 to 120,000 clones, 75% to 95% seen once. The material sequenced was peripheral blood. The receptors shown here come from a woman aged 30 to 39 with acute or convalescent COVID-19. The CDR3 runs from the conserved cysteine through the conserved F or W. The D gene is left open where the match is weak. Expanded clones are given a class, and other clones once, few, many or no size at all.

-	15	TRBV28	-	TRBJ1-5	CASNGQLIPNQPQHF	TGTGCCAGCAACGGACAGTTGATACCCAATCAGCCCCAGCATTTT
-	16	TRBV30	TRBD1	TRBJ2-3	CAWSESKTGPADTQYF	TGTGCCTGGAGTGAATCCAAGACAGGGCCGGCAGATACGCAGTATTTT
-	15	TRBV6-6	TRBD2	TRBJ2-2	CATESGGKNTGELFF	TGTGCCACGGAGAGCGGGGGGAAAAACACCGGGGAGCTGTTTTTT
once	14	TRBV4-1	-	TRBJ2-7	CASSQDQGAREQYF	TGCGCCAGCAGCCAAGATCAAGGGGCGCGAGAGCAGTACTTC
-	17	TRBV18	TRBD2	TRBJ2-1	CASSPPTSGNAYNEQFF	TGTGCCAGCTCACCGCCAACTAGCGGGAATGCCTACAATGAGCAGTTCTTC
-	15	TRBV11-3	TRBD2	TRBJ2-1	CASSLAGGPANEQFF	TGTGCCAGCAGCTTAGCGGGGGGGCCTGCAAATGAGCAGTTCTTC
-	16	TRBV24-1	TRBD2	TRBJ2-1	CATRPRPGTTTDEQFF	TGTGCCACCAGACCACGGCCCGGGACTACCACGGATGAGCAGTTCTTC
once	16	TRBV7-9	-	TRBJ2-2	CASSLARGPHTGELFF	TGTGCCAGCAGCTTAGCTAGGGGCCCACACACCGGGGAGCTGTTTTTT
-	14	TRBV27	TRBD1	TRBJ1-5	CASSPGTGDQPQHF	TGTGCCAGCAGCCCCGGGACAGGGGATCAGCCCCAGCATTTT
-	16	TRBV28	-	TRBJ1-2	CASSLIGPGAGYGYTF	TGTGCCAGCAGTTTAATAGGCCCAGGGGCCGGCTATGGCTACACCTTC
-	16	TRBV28	-	TRBJ1-4	CASSLNPDGFNEKLFF	TGTGCCAGCAGCCTCAACCCCGACGGGTTCAATGAAAAACTGTTTTTT
-	13	TRBV14	-	TRBJ1-1	CASSQDPHSEAFF	TGTGCCAGCAGCCAAGACCCCCACAGTGAAGCTTTCTTT
-	16	TRBV10-3	TRBD1	TRBJ2-3	CAISELGTGVTDTQYF	TGTGCCATCAGTGAGCTGGGGACAGGGGTCACAGATACGCAGTATTTT
-	16	TRBV6-5	-	TRBJ2-3	CASSYRTVPSTDTQYF	TGTGCCAGCAGTTACCGGACAGTACCTAGCACAGATACGCAGTATTTT
-	15	TRBV4-2	-	TRBJ2-1	CASSPLLASFNEQFF	TGTGCCAGCAGCCCCCTCCTAGCAAGTTTCAATGAGCAGTTCTTC
-	16	TRBV4-3	TRBD1	TRBJ2-7	CASSQDGGTGSYEQYF	TGCGCCAGCAGCCAAGATGGAGGGACAGGTTCCTACGAGCAGTACTTC
-	15	TRBV7-9	-	TRBJ1-5	CASSQGTISNQPQHF	TGTGCCAGCAGCCAAGGGACTATTAGCAATCAGCCCCAGCATTTT
once	15	TRBV19	TRBD1	TRBJ2-7	CASTPNRDRGHEQYF	TGTGCCAGTACCCCTAACCGGGACAGGGGCCACGAGCAGTACTTC
few	17	TRBV5-4	TRBD2	TRBJ2-7	CASSFTSGRSSLSEQYF	TGTGCCAGCAGCTTTACTAGCGGGAGAAGTTCTCTCTCCGAGCAGTACTTC
-	14	TRBV18	TRBD1	TRBJ1-1	CASSHRGLSTEAFF	TGTGCCAGCTCACACAGGGGGCTGAGCACTGAAGCTTTCTTT
few	14	TRBV27	-	TRBJ1-1	CASSPRSGNTEAFF	TGTGCCAGCAGTCCGAGGTCCGGAAACACTGAAGCTTTCTTT
-	16	TRBV19	TRBD1	TRBJ1-6	CASSNPGQYENSPLHF	TGTGCCAGTAGTAACCCGGGACAGTATGAGAATTCACCCCTCCACTTT
-	13	TRBV6-5	-	TRBJ1-2	CASRTSGVGGYTF	TGTGCCAGCAGAACCTCGGGGGTTGGGGGCTACACCTTC
-	14	TRBV7-9	-	TRBJ1-1	CASSLILSHTEAFF	TGTGCCAGCAGCTTAATATTGAGCCACACTGAAGCTTTCTTT
once	16	TRBV4-2	-	TRBJ1-5	CASSQDRVTSNQPQHF	TGTGCCAGCAGCCAAGATCGGGTCACTAGCAATCAGCCCCAGCATTTT
-	17	TRBV5-1	TRBD1	TRBJ1-2	CASSSASASGTGDGYTF	TGCGCCAGCAGCTCCGCATCGGCTTCCGGGACAGGGGATGGCTACACCTTC